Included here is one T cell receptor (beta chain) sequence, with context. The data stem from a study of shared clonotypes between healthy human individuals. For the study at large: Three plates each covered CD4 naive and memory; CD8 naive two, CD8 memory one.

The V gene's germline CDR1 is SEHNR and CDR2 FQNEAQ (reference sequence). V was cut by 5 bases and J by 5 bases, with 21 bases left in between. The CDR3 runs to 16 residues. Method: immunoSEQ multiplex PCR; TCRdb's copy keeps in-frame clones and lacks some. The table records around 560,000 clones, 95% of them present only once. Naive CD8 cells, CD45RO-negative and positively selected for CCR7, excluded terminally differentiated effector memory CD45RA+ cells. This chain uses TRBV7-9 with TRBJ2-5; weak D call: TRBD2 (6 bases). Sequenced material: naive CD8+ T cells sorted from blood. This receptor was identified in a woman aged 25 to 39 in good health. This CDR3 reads CASSGGPEGRGETQYF. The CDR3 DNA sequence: TGTGCCAGCAGCGGTGGTCCGGAGGGGCGAGGTGAGACCCAGTACTTC.